This TCR beta chain emerged from a study of long-term antiretroviral therapy in people with HIV. Study-wide findings and caveats: Patients on ART gained diversity, which nonetheless stayed below transplant donor controls. Unavailable data included ART adherence, viral resistance and therapy changes (switches in treatment).

Survey-level resolution applied to immunoSEQ assay v3.0. This table comes from immunoSEQ multiplex PCR, and its TCRdb copy is limited to in-frame clones, with some not included. The sample carries tens of thousands of clones, more than 85% recorded once. Specimens carried about 0.85-10 million cryopreserved PBMC before DNA extraction. Comments on this clone: The antigen remains undetermined.

CDR3 size: 15 residues. Trimming removed 2 bases at V and 7 bases at J, with 14 bases between. Germline assignment: CDR1 MNHEY and CDR2 SMNVEV (reference sequence). The sequence came from a man between 45 and 60 years old with HIV. The chain links TRBV27 to TRBJ2-2, with D possibly matching TRBD2 (6 bases). Here the sequenced sample was unsorted PBMCs, taken 5.3 years after starting antiretroviral therapy. DNA for the CDR3: TGTGCCAGCAGTTTAGGGACTTCCCCGGGCGGGGAGCTGTTTTTT. This translates into CASSLGTSPGGELFF.